The rows below give T cell receptor beta chains drawn from one sample of a study of technical replicates of blood from a handful of donors. Only in-frame clones appear in the TCRdb table, and some are missing; sequencing was by immunoSEQ multiplex PCR. This table has about 75,000 clones, around 93% appearing once. The sample consisted of T cells isolated from PBMCs. Every receptor here comes from a human donor in good health. The CDR3 runs from the conserved cysteine through the conserved F or W. A D gene is named only where the DNA matches it firmly. Only some rows state a clone size, as once, few, many or a class for expanded clones.

>-|TRBJ2-7|TRBV27|-
CASSLYRETYEQYF
TGTGCCAGCAGTTTATACAGGGAGACCTACGAGCAGTACTTC
>once|TRBJ2-5|TRBV5-1|TRBD1
CASSLVGYPITGGLETQYF
TGCGCCAGCAGCTTGGTTGGTTACCCTATAACAGGGGGATTAGAGACCCAGTACTTC
>-|TRBJ2-7|TRBV25-1|-
CASRSPETGLYEQYF
TGTGCCAGCAGATCCCCGGAAACAGGGCTCTACGAGCAGTACTTC
>-|TRBJ2-1|TRBV30|TRBD2
CAWTLLAGEQFF
TGTGCCTGGACCCTCTTAGCGGGGGAGCAGTTCTTC
>-|TRBJ2-7|TRBV28|-
CASRPLVQSYEQYF
TGTGCCAGCAGGCCCCTGGTCCAGTCCTACGAGCAGTACTTC
>-|TRBJ2-7|TRBV19|-
CASSRTSFSYEQYF
TGTGCCAGTAGTAGAACTAGCTTTTCCTACGAGCAGTACTTC
>-|TRBJ2-2|TRBV30|TRBD1
CAWSTPGQGITGELFF
TGTGCCTGGAGTACCCCGGGACAGGGGATCACCGGGGAGCTGTTTTTT
>-|TRBJ2-7|TRBV2|TRBD1
CASCEDRASYEQYF
TGTGCCAGCTGTGAGGACAGGGCCTCCTACGAGCAGTACTTC
>once|TRBJ2-1|TRBV7-3|TRBD2
CASSLELAHSNEQFF
TGTGCCAGCAGCCTTGAACTAGCGCATAGCAATGAGCAGTTCTTC
>-|TRBJ2-1|TRBV5-1|-
CASSLPGHFSYNEQFF
TGCGCCAGCAGCTTGCCGGGACACTTCTCCTACAATGAGCAGTTCTTC
>-|TRBJ1-5|TRBV10-3|-
CAISEPNSNQPQHF
TGTGCCATCAGTGAGCCAAATAGCAATCAGCCCCAGCATTTT
>-|TRBJ2-1|TRBV4-1|-
CASSFNWAPPSEQFF
TGCGCCAGCAGCTTTAATTGGGCGCCCCCGAGTGAGCAGTTCTTC
>-|TRBJ1-5|TRBV6-5|-
CASSFWPNNQPQHF
TGTGCCAGCAGTTTTTGGCCGAACAATCAGCCCCAGCATTTT
>-|TRBJ1-1|TRBV6-6|-
CASRTSLYTEAFF
TGTGCCAGCAGGACATCTCTCTACACTGAAGCTTTCTTT
>-|TRBJ2-3|TRBV7-2|-
CASSLEPPVSTDTQYF
TGTGCCAGCAGCTTAGAGCCCCCGGTGAGCACAGATACGCAGTATTTT
>-|TRBJ2-7|TRBV19|TRBD2
CASRGLAGGPYYEQYF
TGTGCCAGTAGGGGACTAGCGGGAGGGCCCTACTACGAGCAGTACTTC
>-|TRBJ2-1|TRBV10-3|TRBD2
CAIRTQPSGAYNEQFF
TGTGCCATCCGAACCCAGCCTAGCGGGGCTTACAATGAGCAGTTCTTC
>-|TRBJ2-7|TRBV4-2|-
CASSQDAGRLTLTYEQYF
TGTGCCAGCAGCCAAGATGCGGGGCGGCTTACTCTTACCTACGAGCAGTACTTC
>-|TRBJ2-7|TRBV5-1|TRBD1
CASSRSGTAIYEQYF
TGCGCCAGCAGCCGGTCCGGGACAGCTATCTACGAGCAGTACTTC
>-|TRBJ2-2|TRBV13|-
CASSLVTSEAGELFF
TGTGCCAGCAGCTTAGTGACTAGTGAGGCCGGGGAGCTGTTTTTT
>-|TRBJ2-7|TRBV7-9|TRBD2
CASSPVAGGIEQYF
TGTGCCAGCAGCCCCGTAGCGGGAGGCATCGAGCAGTACTTC
>once|TRBJ2-3|TRBV19|TRBD1
CASSIPRTGGNTDTQYF
TGTGCCAGTAGTATTCCCCGGACAGGGGGGAACACAGATACGCAGTATTTT
>-|TRBJ2-3|TRBV10-1|-
CASSESDSPSTDTQYF
TGCGCCAGCAGTGAGTCGGACAGCCCTAGCACAGATACGCAGTATTTT
>-|TRBJ1-1|TRBV5-1|-
CASSSATGLNTEAFF
TGCGCCAGCAGCTCGGCGACAGGCCTGAACACTGAAGCTTTCTTT
>few|TRBJ2-3|TRBV9|-
CASSRREPYTDTQYF
TGTGCCAGCAGCAGACGGGAACCCTACACAGATACGCAGTATTTT
>-|TRBJ2-1|TRBV6-1|-
CASSESPLRFF
TGTGCCAGCAGTGAGAGCCCCCTAAGGTTCTTC
>-|TRBJ1-4|TRBV18|TRBD1
CASTTGTNEKLFF
TGTGCCAGTACGACAGGGACTAATGAAAAACTGTTTTTT
>-|TRBJ1-2|TRBV30|-
CARLYGYTF
TGTGCCCGACTATATGGCTACACCTTC
>few|TRBJ1-5|TRBV7-2|TRBD1
CASSLTLGGASNQPQHF
TGTGCCAGCAGCTTAACTCTAGGGGGCGCCAGCAATCAGCCCCAGCATTTT
>-|TRBJ2-7|TRBV11-3|TRBD2
CASSSGLAGGPVVDEQYF
TGTGCCAGCAGCAGTGGACTAGCGGGAGGGCCAGTAGTCGACGAGCAGTACTTC
>-|TRBJ2-7|TRBV10-1|-
CARLDYPSYEQYF
TGCGCCAGATTAGACTACCCTTCCTACGAGCAGTACTTC
>-|TRBJ2-7|TRBV5-6|TRBD1
CASSYGQGSLYEQYF
TGTGCCAGCAGCTATGGACAGGGCAGTCTCTACGAGCAGTACTTC
>-|TRBJ1-2|TRBV6-5|-
CASSYDVTNYGYTF
TGTGCCAGCAGTTACGACGTGACAAACTATGGCTACACCTTC
>-|TRBJ2-5|TRBV13|TRBD2
CASSLSSGGGTQYF
TGTGCCAGCAGCCTCTCTAGCGGGGGTGGGACCCAGTACTTC
>-|TRBJ2-7|TRBV5-4|TRBD1
CASRAGQGGFYEQYF
TGTGCCAGCAGAGCTGGACAGGGTGGATTCTACGAGCAGTACTTC
>-|TRBJ2-1|TRBV11-2|TRBD1
CASSLVRGPNEQFF
TGTGCCAGCAGCTTAGTTAGGGGGCCCAATGAGCAGTTCTTC